Sequencing of this TCR beta chain was carried out in a study of vaccination and CD4 T cells after COVID-19. In the study overall: Stimuli were overlapping spike peptide pools of SARS-CoV-2 and three common cold coronaviruses (HCoV-NL63, HCoV-OC43, HCoV-229E).

This clonotype was seen only a few times. Its antigen is still unknown. CDR3 size: 16 residues. V shed 0 bases, J shed 0 bases, and the junction held 2 bases outside the gene matches. In germline, CDR1 is SGHVS, CDR2 FQNEAQ. Treatment denoted: approximately 10-day PBMC culture with coronavirus spike peptide pools or control peptides (ViraFEST assay). Fresh medium (containing IL-2) replaced half the medium on days 3 and 7. Study-level findings and limits: This study had few convalescent patients and no early post-infection samples.

Oncomine TCR Beta short-read sequencing was applied to DNA from cultured CD4+ T cells. The authors extracted genomic DNA from cultured CD4+ T cells. MiXCR, applied by TCRdb to the PCR reads, yields one record per CDR3 protein. The sample has 15,000 or so distinct CDR3 sequences, more than 30% seen once. The rearrangement joins TRBV7-8 to TRBJ1-3; 7 bases map to TRBD1. The starting material was CD4+ T cells from blood, cultured in vitro, obtained before SARS-CoV-2 vaccination. The clonotype comes from a human donor who received a COVID-19 vaccine. The CDR3 is CASSLAGQNSGNTIYF. The DNA of the CDR3 is TGTGCCAGCAGCTTAGCGGGACAGAACTCTGGAAACACCATATATTTT.